The source of this T cell receptor (beta chain) is a study of T cells after yellow fever vaccination. Study details: Fractions of low cell number were prepared using SMART-Seq v4 Ultra Low Input.

Whole-study results and caveats: Most clones from primary vaccination were detected again post-booster (roughly 95% CD4, 88% CD8). Although most clonotypes did not, a small share appeared in both CD4 and CD8 compartments.

Using its own MiXCR run on the 5' RACE reads, TCRdb lists one record per CDR3 protein. There are 400,000 or so distinct CDR3 sequences in the sample; 6.2% occur only once, and over 12% lies in the top ten. The CDR3 is 15 amino acids. Germline values: CDR1 GTSNPN, CDR2 SVGIG (reference sequence). V trimming: 5 bases; J trimming: 4 bases; junction bases outside the gene matches: 10. This clonotype turned up a few times. Its specificity is not known. The sequencing used PBMCs, collected 5 days after the yellow fever booster vaccination. The TCR sequence derives from a man aged 25 to 40 who received the YFV17D yellow fever vaccine. The chain links TRBV30 to TRBJ2-1; 8 bases are a match to TRBD1. The CDR3 sequence: CAWQFRDRIYNEQFF. CDR3 in DNA: TGTGCCTGGCAATTCCGGGACAGGATTTACAATGAGCAGTTCTTC. The variable domain in full, with the rest retrieved from reference TRBV30 and TRBJ2-1, is SQTIHQWPATLVQPVGSPLSLECTVEGTSNPNLYWYRQAAGRGLQLLFYSVGIGQISSEVPQNLSASRPQDRQFILSSKKLLLSDSGFYLCAWQFRDRIYNEQFFGPGTRLTVL.